This T cell receptor (beta chain) was documented in a study of T cell changes during pregnancy in multiple sclerosis. V gave up 5 bases and J gave up 2 bases; unmatched junction bases: 10. Per the germline V gene, CDR1 is SEHNR and CDR2 is FQNEAQ (reference sequence). This CDR3 is 16 amino acids long. TCRdb keeps only in-frame clones here, not all; method: immunoSEQ multiplex PCR. Of tens of thousands of clones in the sample, 90% to 95% were seen once. J is TRBJ1-2 and V is TRBV7-9; TRBD1 agrees at 8 bases. Sequencing used peripheral blood, obtained in the first trimester of pregnancy. This TCR came from a female donor with multiple sclerosis, enrolled in a pregnancy study. The CDR3 is CASSGTQGARNYGYTF. In nucleotides, the CDR3 is TGTGCCAGCAGCGGCACCCAGGGGGCGCGGAACTATGGCTACACCTTC. Looking up the rest from reference TRBV7-9 and TRBJ1-2 gives the full variable domain: DTGVSQNPRHKITKRGQNVTFRCDPISEHNRLYWYRQTLGQGPEFLTYFQNEAQLEKSRLLSDRFSAERPKGSFSTLEIQRTEQGDSAMYLCASSGTQGARNYGYTFGSGTRLTVV.